Below, 5 T cell receptor beta chains from the same sample are listed, as sequenced in a study of shared clonotypes between healthy human individuals. Assay: immunoSEQ multiplex PCR; the TCRdb copy retains only in-frame clones and omits some. The sample has around 720,000 clones, more than 70% seen once; the top ten hold around 2%. Input material: memory CD4+ T cells sorted from blood. Subset noted: CD45RA-negative fraction. These receptors came from a woman aged 25 to 39 in good health.

The V gene is TRBV27, the J gene TRBJ2-7; D is perhaps TRBD2 (6 bases). Trimming took off 7 bases at V and 4 bases at J, with 14 bases between the two ends. CDR3 length equals 13 residues. Germline V gene lookup returns CDR1 MNHEY and CDR2 SMNVEV (reference sequence). CDR3 residues: CASKLQEGYEQYF. CDR3 bases: TGTGCCAGCAAGCTACAGGAGGGGTACGAGCAGTACTTC.

The rearrangement links TRBV28 to TRBJ2-2, with TRBD2 as a possible D gene (6 bases). Trimming left V 2 bases short and J 5 bases short, with 12 bases between. Germline loops: CDR1 MDHEN, CDR2 SYDVKM. The CDR3 consists of 15 residues. CDR3 region: CASSLAWRGTGELFF. The CDR3 bases are TGTGCCAGCAGTTTAGCATGGCGGGGTACCGGGGAGCTGTTTTTT.

The V gene is TRBV4-1, the J gene TRBJ2-2; 10 bases agree with TRBD2. Germline V CDR1 and CDR2: MGHRA, YSYEKL. This CDR3 is 18 amino acids long. J gave up 1 base and V 1 base, and 6 bases lay outside the gene matches. The DNA of the CDR3 is TGCGCCAGCAGCCAAGGGACTAGCGGAAACCAGAACACCGGGGAGCTGTTTTTT. Its translation is CASSQGTSGNQNTGELFF.

This chain uses TRBV6-5 with TRBJ1-5; D is unresolved. The germline V gene encodes CDR1 MNHEY and CDR2 SVGAGI. V lost 5 bases to trimming and J lost 5 bases, with 13 bases between them. The CDR3 consists of 14 residues. The CDR3 loop is CASSELLTDQPQHF. Here the CDR3 DNA reads TGTGCCAGCAGTGAACTCCTTACCGATCAGCCCCAGCATTTT.

This sequence joins TRBV16 and TRBJ2-3; D unclear. Germline-derived CDR1 and CDR2 are KGHSY and FQNENV. With 0 bases removed from V and 4 bases from J, the gap between germline ends came to 2 bases. This CDR3 comprises 12 residues. The CDR3 sequence: CASSQSADTQYF. The CDR3 bases are TGTGCCAGCAGCCAATCCGCAGATACGCAGTATTTT. The full variable domain, its missing parts supplied by reference TRBV16 and TRBJ2-3, is GEEVAQTPKHLVRGEGQKAKLYCAPIKGHSYVFWYQQVLKNEFKFLISFQNENVFDETGMPKERFSAKCLPNSPCSLEIQATKLEDSAVYFCASSQSADTQYFGPGTRLTVL.